This record concerns one TCR beta chain sequence. This clonotype has just a few counts. Its antigen remains unidentified. No much larger clonotype is one base removed from it; base qualities were not supplied. Via the germline V gene, CDR1 is SGHTA and CDR2 FQGTGA. The CDR3 measures 14 amino acids from cysteine to phenylalanine. Only the CDR3 DNA stays, 42 bases, in frame from base 1. V is cut by 2 bases and J by 12 bases, and the space between the germline ends is 14 bases. The data belong to a study of T cells in Graves' hyperthyroidism and ophthalmopathy (dated by TCRdb to the late 2010s). Looking at the study overall: Peripheral blood was sampled at the time of initial diagnosis, prior to any treatment. To identify TCR V-J signatures that set the groups apart, the researchers used a discovery cohort of 100 patients, made up of approximately 43 with Graves' ophthalmopathy and 57 with stable Graves' hyperthyroidism. Prospective prediction of ophthalmopathy was tested in an independent validation cohort of fewer than 20 hyperthyroidism patients and 17 patients who later progressed to ophthalmopathy. The 85 to 100 discovery patients were randomly split 7:3 into training and test sets. Thyroid tissue and blood T-cell repertoires from more than five Graves' hyperthyroidism patients were also compared in the study. After blood sampling, hyperthyroidism patients were treated with methimazole at a starting dose of 30 mg daily, and ophthalmopathy patients were treated with high-dose intravenous methylprednisolone. The paper reports TCR Vbeta CDR3 sequencing of 130 to 150 peripheral blood samples: around 45 ophthalmopathy, 75 to 80 hyperthyroidism and about 17 progressor patients.

In the ophthalmopathy patients, disease was moderately to severely active, with a Clinical Activity Score of 3 or more, a NOSPECS grade of 4 or more, and a duration of less than 3 months. Patients with uncontrolled infections, other autoimmune diseases, pregnancy or lactation were excluded. Diagnoses were based on clinical symptoms, serum thyroxine and TRAb, thyroid ultrasound and orbital computed tomography. PBMCs were isolated from about 9.1 ml of fresh peripheral blood by Ficoll-Paque density gradient centrifugation. Trizol reagent was used to extract total RNA, and RNA quality was then checked on an Agilent 2100 Bioanalyzer. What the research found in general, with its limitations: Sample size was not statistically predetermined, and investigators were not blinded to group allocation. Most expanded thyroid clonotypes (frequency above 0.001) were also found in blood, which suggests that blood repertoires may mirror thyroid immune responses. In cross-validation, a model built on a 13 V-J signature told ophthalmopathy apart from stable hyperthyroidism with roughly 87% sensitivity and around 84% specificity, and in testing the same model reached 80%/75%. In validation, the model predicted progression to ophthalmopathy a median of roughly 6.1 months before onset, with approximately 71% sensitivity and roughly 77% specificity.

The TCR beta CDR3 regions were amplified from RNA transcripts. A first-round RT-PCR of the TCR CDR3 used the HTBI primer set with the Qiagen OneStep RT-PCR kit. Libraries were constructed in a second round of multiplex PCR, after which size selection and purification were carried out. Sequencing of the libraries was done on an Illumina HiSeq2000 using paired-end 100 bp reads. The authors processed their data as follows. SOAPnuke was used to process the raw data, throwing out any read that contained adapters or uncalled bases, had a mean Phred below 15, or lacked an exact constant-primer or identifier match. High-quality paired reads were merged using COPE v1.2.5, and each unique nucleotide sequence was defined as a clonotype. Clonotypes were aligned to IMGT TRBV, TRBD and TRBJ reference segments using MiTCR v1.1. Only V-J combinations with frequency above 0.0001, covering 99.2% of repertoires, were analysed. A TCS score was defined as the ratio between F50 (clonal expansion) and ExV (chaos), using BLOSUM62-based TCRdist between CDR3 peptides within each V-J. Welch's t-statistics and random forest reduced roughly 530 V-J features to 13, which were used in a naive Bayes classifier (R e1071). TCRdb itself trimmed the public reads at Q25 with fastp, ran MiXCR and retained productive beta chains. Every CDR3 protein is listed once, alongside the most common genes and DNA of its rows. The V and J calls and clone size are TCRdb's, not the authors'. For this sample the table gives 500,000 to 550,000 distinct CDR3 sequences, of which 15% to 20% were detected only once. Over 45% of the sample is held by the ten biggest clonotypes.

The material sequenced was blood. The clonotype originates from a man aged 35-49 years with Graves' ophthalmopathy. The chain was built from TRBV7-3 and TRBJ1-6; the D gene is perhaps TRBD1, on 5 matching bases. The CDR3 region: CASSLQAEGRPLHF. The nucleotide sequence is TGTGCCAGCAGCTTACAGGCCGAGGGACGACCCCTCCACTTT.